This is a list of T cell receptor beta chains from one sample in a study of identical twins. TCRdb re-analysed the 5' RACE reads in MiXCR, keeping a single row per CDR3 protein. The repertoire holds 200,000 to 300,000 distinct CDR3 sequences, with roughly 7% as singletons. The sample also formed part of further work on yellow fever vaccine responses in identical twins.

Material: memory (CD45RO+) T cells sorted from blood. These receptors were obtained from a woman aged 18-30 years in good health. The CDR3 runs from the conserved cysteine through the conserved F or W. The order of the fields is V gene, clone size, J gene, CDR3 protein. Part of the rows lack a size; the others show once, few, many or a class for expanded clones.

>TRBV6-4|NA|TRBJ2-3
CASSETFADTQYF
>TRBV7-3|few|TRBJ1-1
CASSTTGADTEAFF
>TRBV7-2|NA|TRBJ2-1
CASSSTVISYNEQFF
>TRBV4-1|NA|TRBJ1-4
CASSQEGGGREKLFF
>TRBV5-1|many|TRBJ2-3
CASSFSVPSTDTQYF
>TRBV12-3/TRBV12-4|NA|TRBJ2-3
CASRTKRGGTDTQYF
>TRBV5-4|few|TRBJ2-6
CASSLDTGLGANVLTF
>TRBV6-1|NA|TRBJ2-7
CASRMTGSSYEQYF
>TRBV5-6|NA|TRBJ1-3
CASRRYSGTAVSGNTIYF
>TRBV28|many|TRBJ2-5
CASTVGNEETQYF
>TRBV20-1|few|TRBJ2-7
CSARDFRGTSSYEQYF
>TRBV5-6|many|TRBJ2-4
CASSLAGAGNIQYF
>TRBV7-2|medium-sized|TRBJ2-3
CASSLSPPSTDTQYF
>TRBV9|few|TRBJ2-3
CASSVVPTEDTQYF
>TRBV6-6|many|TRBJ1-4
CASSPGGEGLFF
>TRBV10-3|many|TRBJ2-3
CAITRNPTTDTQYF
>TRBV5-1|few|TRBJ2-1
CASSLELAPYNEQFF
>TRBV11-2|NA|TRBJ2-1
CASSRTSGSASSYNEQFF
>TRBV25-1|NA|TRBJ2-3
CASSESSQSTETQYF
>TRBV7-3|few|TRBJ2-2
CASSPQGHTTGELFF
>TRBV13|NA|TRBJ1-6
CASSFLSSSYNSPLHF
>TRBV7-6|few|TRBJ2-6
CASSLAPRGSGANVLTF
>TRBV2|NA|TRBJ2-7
CASSEEYSYEQYF
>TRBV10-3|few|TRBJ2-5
CATGTVAGGSQETQYF
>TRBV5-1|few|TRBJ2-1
CASSREVNEQFF
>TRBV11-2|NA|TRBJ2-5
CASSSPGGTQYF
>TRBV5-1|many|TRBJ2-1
CASSLRDEGDEQFF
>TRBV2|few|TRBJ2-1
CASSKELSSYNEQFF
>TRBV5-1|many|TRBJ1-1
CASSSSNTEAFF
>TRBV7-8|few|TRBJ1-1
CASSLNIMNTEAFF
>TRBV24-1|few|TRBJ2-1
CATSDLPIRDRDNEQFF